The sequence of this T cell receptor (beta chain) was determined in a study of cytomegalovirus exposure and HLA in healthy donors. Both 60 Vbeta primers and 13 Jbeta primers went into the PCR. The table came from immunoSEQ multiplex PCR; TCRdb's copy has only in-frame clones and leaves some out. The profile covers 90,000 to 110,000 clones, with roughly 80% appearing a single time and around 8.6% taken by the ten largest. This CDR3 is built from 14 residues. Trimming took off 6 bases at V and 1 base at J, with 12 bases between the two ends. Germline CDR1 reads LGHNT; CDR2 reads FRNRAP. Whole-study findings and limits: Earlier analysis yielded a pattern in which most TCR beta V segments were productive about 90% or about 30% of the time.

About this clone itself: Its specificity is not known.

The chain joins TRBV12-5 to TRBJ1-1; D is perhaps TRBD1 (6 bases). The sample consisted of PBMCs. This clonotype was obtained from a woman between 40 and 50 years old in good health and CMV-seropositive. The CDR3 coding sequence is TGTGCTAGTGGGAACAGGGCGGGGAACACTGAAGCTTTCTTT. It codes for CASGNRAGNTEAFF.